The rows below give T cell receptor beta chains drawn from one sample of a study of T cell changes during pregnancy in multiple sclerosis. Sequenced by immunoSEQ multiplex PCR; TCRdb stores in-frame clones only, minus some. The data contain some 42,000 clones, 87% of them singletons. Sequencing was performed on CD4+ T cells from peripheral blood mononuclear cells, taken after pregnancy. The receptor set was obtained from a female donor with multiple sclerosis, enrolled in a pregnancy study. The CDR3 runs from the conserved cysteine through the conserved F or W. D genes are given only for firm matches. A row's size may be missing; if present it is once, few, many or a size class.

NA	TRBJ2-7	NA	TRBV29-1	CSVVITGTYEQYF	TGCAGCGTTGTGATTACAGGTACCTACGAGCAGTACTTC
TRBD1	TRBJ1-1	once	TRBV11-2	CASSPDRGSEAFF	TGTGCCAGCAGCCCCGACAGGGGTTCCGAAGCTTTCTTT
NA	TRBJ2-5	NA	TRBV5-1	CASSVGTMETQYF	TGCGCCAGCAGCGTGGGGACAATGGAGACCCAGTACTTC
TRBD1	TRBJ1-2	NA	TRBV19	CASSASWTGRLYGYTF	TGTGCCAGTAGTGCCTCCTGGACAGGGCGTCTCTATGGCTACACCTTC
NA	TRBJ1-1	NA	TRBV15	CATSRGETGVTEAFF	TGTGCCACCAGCAGAGGGGAAACAGGAGTCACTGAAGCTTTCTTT
TRBD1	TRBJ1-1	NA	TRBV9	CASSEGQPNTEAFF	TGTGCCAGCAGCGAGGGACAGCCCAACACTGAAGCTTTCTTT
TRBD1	TRBJ2-7	NA	TRBV5-1	CASSRGQGHEQYF	TGCGCCAGCAGCCGTGGACAGGGCCACGAGCAGTACTTC
NA	TRBJ1-1	once	TRBV6-5	CASSLRQNTEAFF	TGTGCCAGCAGTTTGCGGCAGAACACTGAAGCTTTCTTT
NA	TRBJ2-1	NA	TRBV7-6	CASSLATLKSSYNEQFF	TGTGCCAGCAGCTTAGCGACTCTAAAGAGCTCCTACAATGAGCAGTTCTTC
NA	TRBJ2-7	NA	TRBV27	CASSFRLRGGYEQYF	TGTGCCAGCAGTTTCAGGCTACGAGGGGGCTACGAGCAGTACTTC
NA	TRBJ2-7	NA	TRBV29-1	CSVGRAGDYEQYF	TGCAGCGTTGGTAGGGCCGGGGACTACGAGCAGTACTTC
NA	TRBJ2-5	NA	TRBV2	CASTPGPLGTQYF	TGTGCCAGCACCCCAGGGCCCCTGGGGACCCAGTACTTC
TRBD2	TRBJ2-4	NA	TRBV2	CASSALGLAENIQYF	TGTGCCAGCAGTGCCCTGGGACTAGCGGAAAACATTCAGTACTTC
NA	TRBJ1-2	NA	TRBV10-3	CAISGGTYGYTF	TGTGCCATCAGTGGCGGGACCTATGGCTACACCTTC
NA	TRBJ2-3	NA	TRBV4-3	CASSQALDSEQYF	TGCGCCAGCAGCCAAGCTCTCGACAGTGAGCAGTATTTT
NA	TRBJ1-1	NA	TRBV5-1	CASSTSHPGTTGAFF	TGCGCCAGCAGCACTTCACACCCCGGGACAACAGGGGCTTTCTTT
NA	TRBJ2-5	NA	TRBV15	CATSRDPLETQYF	TGTGCCACCAGCAGAGATCCCCTGGAGACCCAGTACTTC
TRBD1	TRBJ2-5	NA	TRBV5-1	CASSYGDRGHQETQYF	TGCGCCAGCAGCTACGGGGACAGGGGGCACCAAGAGACCCAGTACTTC
TRBD1	TRBJ2-2	NA	TRBV2	CASSGQGATGELFF	TGTGCCAGCAGTGGACAGGGGGCGACCGGGGAGCTGTTTTTT
TRBD1	TRBJ1-1	NA	TRBV6-5	CASSSGQLEAFF	TGTGCCAGCAGCTCGGGACAGCTTGAAGCTTTCTTT
NA	TRBJ1-1	NA	TRBV2	CASNQQGHGTEAFF	TGTGCCAGCAATCAGCAAGGACATGGCACTGAAGCTTTCTTT
TRBD2	TRBJ2-5	NA	TRBV2	CASGGGQETQYF	TGTGCCAGCGGCGGGGGGCAAGAGACCCAGTACTTC
NA	TRBJ2-1	NA	TRBV7-9	CASSFLLGRGDNEQFF	TGTGCCAGCAGCTTTCTATTGGGCAGGGGAGACAATGAGCAGTTCTTC
TRBD1	TRBJ2-7	NA	TRBV11-2	CASSLRRDRRYEQYF	TGTGCCAGCAGCTTGCGCCGGGACAGACGCTACGAGCAGTACTTC
NA	TRBJ2-7	few	TRBV2	CASSEQGIAYEQYF	TGTGCCAGCAGTGAACAGGGGATCGCCTACGAGCAGTACTTC
TRBD1	TRBJ1-1	NA	TRBV5-1	CASSLTPSRKTGQGVVNTEAFF	TGCGCCAGCAGCTTAACTCCTTCCCGAAAAACCGGACAGGGGGTGGTGAACACTGAAGCTTTCTTT
TRBD1	TRBJ1-5	NA	TRBV30	CAWSVTGDQPQHF	TGTGCCTGGAGTGTAACAGGGGATCAGCCCCAGCATTTT
NA	TRBJ1-2	NA	TRBV5-1	CASSLGTGGYGYTF	TGCGCCAGCAGCTTAGGGACGGGGGGATATGGCTACACCTTC
NA	TRBJ1-6	NA	TRBV2	CASTRRQDNSPLHF	TGTGCCAGCACGAGGAGACAGGATAATTCACCCCTCCACTTT
TRBD1	TRBJ1-1	few	TRBV7-9	CASSPRTGHEAFF	TGTGCCAGCAGCCCACGGACAGGGCATGAAGCTTTCTTT
TRBD1	TRBJ2-1	NA	TRBV9	CASSFSTGTGVYNEQFF	TGTGCCAGCAGCTTCTCAACCGGGACAGGCGTCTACAATGAGCAGTTCTTC
NA	TRBJ1-4	NA	TRBV6-6	CASSYSRGEANEKLFF	TGTGCCAGCAGTTACTCGAGAGGCGAGGCAAATGAAAAACTGTTTTTT
NA	TRBJ2-7	once	TRBV19	CASSRQVHYEQYF	TGTGCCAGTAGCAGACAGGTCCACTACGAGCAGTACTTC
TRBD2	TRBJ2-2	NA	TRBV29-1	CSVARGVTGELFF	TGCAGCGTTGCTCGGGGGGTGACCGGGGAGCTGTTTTTT
NA	TRBJ1-4	NA	TRBV11-2	CASMRSTNEKLFF	TGTGCCAGCATGAGATCAACTAATGAAAAACTGTTTTTT
TRBD1	TRBJ2-1	few	TRBV7-9	CASSVGTGGYNEQFF	TGTGCCAGCAGCGTCGGGACAGGAGGCTACAATGAGCAGTTCTTC
NA	TRBJ1-3	NA	TRBV6-1	CASNNRFSGNTIYF	TGTGCCAGCAATAACAGGTTCTCTGGAAACACCATATATTTT
NA	TRBJ1-2	NA	TRBV5-1	CASSLVLQGEGYTF	TGCGCCAGCAGCTTGGTTCTACAGGGTGAGGGCTACACCTTC
NA	TRBJ1-1	NA	TRBV27	CASSARGTEAFF	TGTGCCAGCAGTGCTAGGGGCACTGAAGCTTTCTTT
TRBD1	TRBJ1-4	few	TRBV4-2	CASSQGKLLTGDEKLFF	TGTGCCAGCAGCCAAGGGAAGCTCTTAACAGGGGATGAAAAACTGTTTTTT
NA	TRBJ1-6	NA	TRBV27	CASSPLFPSPLHF	TGTGCCAGCAGTCCCTTGTTCCCTTCACCCCTCCACTTT
TRBD1	TRBJ1-4	NA	TRBV11-2	CASSLGQFREKLFF	TGTGCCAGCAGCTTGGGACAGTTCCGGGAAAAACTGTTTTTT
TRBD2	TRBJ2-4	NA	TRBV5-5	CASRYNPRGGAGNIQYF	TGTGCCAGCCGCTACAATCCCCGGGGGGGGGCAGGAAACATTCAGTACTTC
TRBD1	TRBJ1-4	NA	TRBV5-1	CASSLGQGPTNEKLFF	TGCGCCAGCAGCTTGGGACAGGGACCAACTAATGAAAAACTGTTTTTT
NA	TRBJ2-4	NA	TRBV29-1	CSVEDSTRDIQYF	TGCAGCGTTGAAGACTCAACCCGCGACATTCAGTACTTC
NA	TRBJ1-5	NA	TRBV5-1	CASSLAGGMQPQHF	TGCGCCAGCAGCTTGGCCGGGGGGATGCAGCCCCAGCATTTT
NA	TRBJ2-3	NA	TRBV28	CASKRTGVGTDTQYF	TGTGCCAGCAAACGAACAGGAGTCGGCACAGATACGCAGTATTTT
NA	TRBJ1-4	NA	TRBV6-6	CASSHWTVGEKLFF	TGTGCCAGCAGTCATTGGACAGTTGGAGAAAAACTGTTTTTT
TRBD1	TRBJ1-3	NA	TRBV5-1	CASSLVGGGSGNTIYF	TGCGCCAGCAGCTTGGTTGGAGGGGGCTCGGGAAACACCATATATTTT
NA	TRBJ1-3	NA	TRBV6-6	CASSYGPGETGNTIYF	TGTGCCAGCAGTTACGGCCCAGGGGAAACTGGAAACACCATATATTTT
TRBD2	TRBJ2-2	once	TRBV9	CASSPRTSGGDTGELFF	TGTGCCAGCAGCCCGCGGACTAGCGGGGGGGACACCGGGGAGCTGTTTTTT
NA	TRBJ1-2	NA	TRBV19	CASSTYPPQESLQGYTF	TGTGCCAGTAGTACGTACCCACCACAGGAGTCCCTTCAAGGCTACACCTTC
NA	TRBJ1-2	NA	TRBV4-1	CASSLRALEDYGYTF	TGCGCCAGCAGCCTACGAGCCCTCGAGGACTATGGCTACACCTTC
NA	TRBJ2-5	NA	TRBV4-3	CASSQGQWGRQETQYF	TGCGCCAGCAGCCAAGGACAGTGGGGCCGTCAAGAGACCCAGTACTTC
NA	TRBJ2-7	NA	TRBV28	CASSQAREQYF	TGTGCCAGCTCACAGGCCAGGGAGCAGTACTTC
TRBD1	TRBJ1-5	NA	TRBV7-3	CASSLTGPNQPQHF	TGTGCCAGCAGCTTGACAGGGCCAAATCAGCCCCAGCATTTT
TRBD1	TRBJ1-5	NA	TRBV6-1	CASSSTGGGQPQHF	TGTGCCAGCAGTTCAACAGGGGGGGGTCAGCCCCAGCATTTT
TRBD1	TRBJ1-1	NA	TRBV5-4	CASSSRQGKMNTEAFF	TGTGCCAGCAGCTCCCGACAGGGAAAAATGAACACTGAAGCTTTCTTT
NA	TRBJ1-1	NA	TRBV5-1	CASSLAAPEAFF	TGCGCCAGCAGCTTGGCAGCGCCGGAAGCTTTCTTT